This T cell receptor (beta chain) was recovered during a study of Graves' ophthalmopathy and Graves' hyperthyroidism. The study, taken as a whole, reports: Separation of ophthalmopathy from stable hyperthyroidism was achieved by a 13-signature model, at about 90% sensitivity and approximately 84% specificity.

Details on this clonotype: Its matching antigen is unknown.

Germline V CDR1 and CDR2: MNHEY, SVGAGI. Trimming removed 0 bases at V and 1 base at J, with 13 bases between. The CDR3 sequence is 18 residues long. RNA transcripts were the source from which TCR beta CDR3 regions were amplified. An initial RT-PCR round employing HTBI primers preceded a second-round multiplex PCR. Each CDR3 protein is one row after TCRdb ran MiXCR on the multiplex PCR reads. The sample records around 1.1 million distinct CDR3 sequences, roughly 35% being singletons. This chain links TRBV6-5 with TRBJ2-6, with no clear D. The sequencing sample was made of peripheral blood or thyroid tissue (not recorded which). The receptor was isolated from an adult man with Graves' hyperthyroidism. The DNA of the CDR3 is TGTGCCAGCAGTTACTCTTTATGGCACACTTCTGGGGCCAACGTCCTGACTTTC. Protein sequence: CASSYSLWHTSGANVLTF.